The 26 T cell receptor beta chains given below trace back to one sample, sequenced in a study of cytomegalovirus exposure and HLA in healthy donors. Researchers ran the PCR with 60 Vbeta and 13 Jbeta primers. The data were produced by immunoSEQ multiplex PCR, yet TCRdb's version contains in-frame clones alone and is incomplete. The data hold about 43,000 clones, with around 77% observed a single time. The sample consisted of PBMCs. These TCRs come from a young man in good health and CMV-seronegative.

The rearrangement links TRBV29-1 to TRBJ2-5; no reliable D call. This CDR3 contains 12 residues. Trimming stripped 3 bases from V and 1 base from J, with 6 bases between. The germline CDR1 and CDR2 sequences are SQVTM and ANQGSEA. CDR3 DNA sequence: TGCAGCGTTGATGACTCCCAAGAGACCCAGTACTTC. Residues: CSVDDSQETQYF.

The genes are TRBV15 and TRBJ2-1; 15 nucleotides agree with TRBD2. This CDR3 comprises 21 residues. From germline, CDR1 is LNHNV and CDR2 YYDKDF (reference sequence). The V and J ends lost 2 bases and 6 bases, in that order; junction bases with no gene match: 17. CDR3 sequence: CATSRKGGTSGRLAQGNEQFF. The CDR3 DNA reads TGTGCCACCAGCAGAAAAGGGGGGACTAGCGGGAGGCTCGCTCAGGGCAATGAGCAGTTCTTC.

The chain's CDR3 is CATAVRGDQETQYF. The DNA of the CDR3 is TGTGCCACCGCGGTACGGGGAGACCAAGAGACCCAGTACTTC. The chain couples TRBV19 to TRBJ2-5, with D possibly being TRBD2 (5 bases). This CDR3 comprises 14 residues. The V gene's germline CDR1 is LNHDA and CDR2 SQIVND (reference sequence). V was trimmed by 10 bases and J by 0 bases, leaving 15 bases between them.

The CDR3 DNA sequence: TGTGCCAGCTCACCACAGGGGGCTTTCGTCACTGAAGCTTTCTTT. This codes for CASSPQGAFVTEAFF. The V and J genes are TRBV18 and TRBJ1-1; TRBD1 aligns across 7 bases. The CDR3 length is 15 residues. Germline CDR1 is KGHSH and CDR2 is LQKENI. Germline trimming cut 1 base from V and 4 bases from J; bases unmatched to any gene: 6.

This clone was counted between two and nine times. V is TRBV5-6 and J is TRBJ2-7; D is possibly TRBD1 (5 bases). Trimming pared 4 bases from V and 5 bases from J, leaving 13 bases between. The germline V gene has CDR1 SGHDT and CDR2 YYEEEE. This CDR3 has 13 amino acids. The CDR3 here is CASSADSLDEQYF. CDR3 bases: TGTGCCAGCAGCGCCGACAGTCTTGACGAGCAGTACTTC. The full variable domain, in which reference TRBV5-6 and TRBJ2-7 provide the parts outside the CDR3, is DAGVTQSPTHLIKTRGQQVTLRCSPKSGHDTVSWYQQALGQGPQFIFQYYEEEERQRGNFPDRFSGHQFPNYSSELNVNALLLGDSALYLCASSADSLDEQYFGPGTRLTVT.

This clone came up a few times. J is TRBJ2-5 and V is TRBV10-3, with 8 nucleotides matching TRBD2. J gave up 4 bases and V 1 base, and 5 bases lay outside the gene matches. This CDR3 region has 15 residues. Per the germline V gene, CDR1 is ENHRY and CDR2 is SYGVKD. The chain's CDR3 is CAISEWAGGGETQYF. CDR3 nucleotide sequence: TGTGCCATCAGTGAGTGGGCGGGAGGAGGAGAGACCCAGTACTTC.

This clone was recorded only once. This rearrangement joins TRBV2 to TRBJ2-2; TRBD1 matches 11 bases. The length of the CDR3 is 15 residues. V was pared by 7 bases and J by 6 bases, with 7 bases of the junction left unmatched. The germline V gene encodes CDR1 SNHLY and CDR2 FYNNEI. CDR3 residues: CASTGTGGKSGELFF. For the CDR3, the DNA is TGTGCCAGCACCGGGACAGGGGGGAAGTCCGGGGAGCTGTTTTTT.

CDR3 loop: CATSAMQGSEQFF. The CDR3 nucleotides read TGTGCCACCTCGGCAATGCAGGGGAGTGAGCAGTTCTTC. J is TRBJ2-1 and V is TRBV6-1, with a possible D match to TRBD1 (6 bases). V was clipped by 10 bases and J by 9 bases, with 19 bases between them. The CDR3 is 13 amino acids. In germline, CDR1 is MNHNS, CDR2 SASEGT.

The chain carries TRBV10-1 and TRBJ2-5; maybe TRBD2 (5 bases). The CDR3 spans 14 residues. V was pared by 8 bases and J by 1 base, with 14 bases between. The germline V gene encodes CDR1 WNHNN and CDR2 SYGVQD (reference sequence). CDR3 bases: TGCGCCAGCTCCCTTGGAGGAACCCAAGAGACCCAGTACTTC. Residues: CASSLGGTQETQYF.

This chain joins TRBV11-3 and TRBJ2-5, with 10 nucleotides matching TRBD2. Germline V lookup: CDR1 SGHNT, CDR2 YENEEA. The CDR3 runs to 19 residues. V lost 1 base and J lost 1; bases outside the gene matches: 12. The CDR3 loop is CASSLVSSGSLGIQETQYF. The CDR3 DNA reads as TGTGCCAGCAGCTTAGTTTCTAGCGGGAGCCTAGGGATCCAAGAGACCCAGTACTTC.

V usage is TRBV5-4 and J usage is TRBJ2-7; TRBD2 matches 11 bases. This CDR3 has 17 residues. Germline CDR1 reads SGHNT; CDR2 reads YYREEE (reference sequence). V gave up 0 bases and J gave up 3 bases; unmatched junction bases: 8. CDR3 nucleotides: TGTGCCAGCAGCTTGGTCTTACTAGCGGGAGAGCTCTACGAGCAGTACTTC. Its translation: CASSLVLLAGELYEQYF.

A remark on this clone: Other DNA sequences within the sample encode an identical CDR3. The chain uses TRBV5-1 and TRBJ1-1, with D perhaps matching TRBD1 (5 bases). This CDR3 region has 15 residues. Germline CDR1 is SGHRS and CDR2 is YFSETQ. The ends were cut back, 2 bases at V and 1 base at J, with 12 bases in the middle. CDR3 loop: CASSLIGTGNTEAFF. CDR3 in DNA: TGCGCCAGCAGCTTAATAGGGACTGGGAACACTGAAGCTTTCTTT.

This chain joins TRBV11-3 and TRBJ1-4; tentative D call: TRBD1 (6 bases). This CDR3 region has 16 residues. In germline, CDR1 is SGHNT, CDR2 YENEEA. Trimming cost V 6 bases and J 2 bases, with 16 bases left between them. CDR3 sequence (DNA): TGTGCCAGCAGACAGGGTTGGTCGCGTACTAATGAAAAACTGTTTTTT. Its protein is CASRQGWSRTNEKLFF. The variable domain in full, completed from reference TRBV11-3 and TRBJ1-4, reads EAGVVQSPRYKIIEKKQPVAFWCNPISGHNTLYWYLQNLGQGPELLIRYENEEAVDDSQLPKDRFSAERLKGVDSTLKIQPAELGDSAVYLCASRQGWSRTNEKLFFGSGTQLSVL.

By share, this clone counts as medium-sized. The chain carries TRBV5-4 and TRBJ2-3, with 7 positions matching TRBD2. Germline V gives CDR1 SGHNT, CDR2 YYREEE (reference sequence). V trimming: 2 bases; J trimming: 5 bases; junction bases outside the gene matches: 8. The CDR3 has 15 residues. The CDR3, as DNA: TGTGCCAGCAGCTTAGGCGGGAGTGTTAGAGATACGCAGTATTTT. Protein product: CASSLGGSVRDTQYF.

The chain employs TRBV18 and TRBJ2-1; a weak D match, TRBD1 (6 bases). V lost 6 bases, J lost 6 bases, and 12 bases lay in between. Germline-derived CDR1 and CDR2 are KGHSH and LQKENI. The CDR3 contains 13 residues. The CDR3 nucleotides are TGTGCCAGCTCCCTCAGGGGTCCCAATGAGCAGTTCTTC. Amino acids: CASSLRGPNEQFF.

The J gene is TRBJ1-5, the V gene TRBV29-1; TRBD1 matches 10 bases. V shed 6 bases, J shed 5 bases, and the junction held 10 bases outside the gene matches. This CDR3 spans 15 amino acids. CDR1 and CDR2 from the germline V gene are SQVTM and ANQGSEA. The CDR3 DNA sequence: TGCAGCGTGGGGGGGGACAGGGGAGGTGATCAGCCCCAGCATTTT. The encoded protein is CSVGGDRGGDQPQHF. Full variable domain (rest looked up from reference TRBV29-1 and TRBJ1-5): SAVISQKPSRDICQRGTSLTIQCQVDSQVTMMFWYRQQPGQSLTLIATANQGSEATYESGFVIDKFPISRPNLTFSTLTVSNMSPEDSSIYLCSVGGDRGGDQPQHFGDGTRLSIL.

The V and J genes are TRBV30 and TRBJ2-5; D is uncertain. The CDR3 consists of 13 residues. V was cut by 0 bases and J by 2 bases, with 7 bases left in between. CDR1 and CDR2 (germline): GTSNPN, SVGIG (reference sequence). CDR3 protein: CAWSVVRQETQYF. CDR3 in DNA: TGTGCCTGGAGTGTGGTACGGCAAGAGACCCAGTACTTC.

This clone appeared a few times. This rearrangement joins TRBV18 to TRBJ1-2; maybe TRBD1 (6 bases). Germline-derived CDR1 and CDR2 are KGHSH and LQKENI. The CDR3 contains 12 residues. Trimming left V 3 bases short and J 8 bases short, with 10 bases between. CDR3 region: CASSPQGTGYTF. The CDR3 DNA reads TGTGCCAGCTCACCGCAGGGGACGGGCTACACCTTC.

In this sample, this clone turned up a few times. The chain joins TRBV27 to TRBJ1-6; the D is unclear. V was clipped by 4 bases and J by 7 bases, with 14 bases between them. The CDR3 is 15 residues long. Germline V lookup: CDR1 MNHEY, CDR2 SMNVEV (reference sequence). The CDR3 sequence is CASSSHSPTNSPLHF. The CDR3 DNA follows: TGTGCCAGCAGTTCCCACAGTCCAACGAATTCACCCCTCCACTTT.

This sequence joins TRBV18 and TRBJ2-7, with TRBD2 matching over 11 bases. The length of the CDR3 is 15 residues. Germline loops: CDR1 KGHSH, CDR2 LQKENI. V lost 6 bases and J lost 3; bases outside the gene matches: 7. CDR3 DNA: TGTGCCAGCTCGATGGGACTAGCGGACAACTACGAGCAGTACTTC. This encodes CASSMGLADNYEQYF.

This clone has just a few counts. The chain is built from TRBV7-9 and TRBJ2-1, with TRBD1 identical over 12 bases. V shed 6 bases, J shed 9 bases, and the junction held 6 bases outside the gene matches. CDR1 is SEHNR and CDR2 is FQNEAQ in the germline V gene (reference sequence). This CDR3 is built from 14 residues. The CDR3 is CASSPGTGGREQFF. The CDR3 nucleotides read TGTGCCAGCAGTCCTGGGACAGGGGGCCGTGAGCAGTTCTTC.

This clone turned up a few times. The chain carries TRBV27 and TRBJ1-2; 9 positions match TRBD1. Trimming took 4 bases from V and 4 from J; bases not matched to a gene: 7. Germline CDR1 is MNHEY and CDR2 is SMNVEV (reference sequence). The CDR3 has 15 amino acids. This chain's CDR3 is CASSSNRGRTYGYTF. As DNA, the CDR3 is TGTGCCAGCAGTTCGAACAGGGGGCGAACCTATGGCTACACCTTC.

This clone has only a few counts. This rearrangement joins TRBV4-2 to TRBJ2-1, with 15 bases lining up with TRBD2. The V and J ends lost 0 bases and 7 bases, in that order; junction bases with no gene match: 4. CDR1 and CDR2 (germline): LGHNA, YNFKEQ. The CDR3 spans 17 residues. The CDR3 nucleotides are TGTGCCAGCAGCCAAGACGGGGGACTAGCGGGAGGAAATGAGCAGTTCTTC. Translating gives CASSQDGGLAGGNEQFF.

This clone occurred a few times. The chain employs TRBV7-6 and TRBJ2-4, with a weak D call TRBD1 (6 bases). Germline loops: CDR1 SGHVS, CDR2 FNYEAQ. This CDR3 is built from 17 residues. V shed 5 bases and J shed 0 bases, with 17 bases lying between them. CDR3 residues: CASSPSRGGLAKNIQYF. The CDR3 DNA reads as TGTGCCAGCAGCCCAAGCAGGGGTGGGTTAGCCAAAAACATTCAGTACTTC.

This sequence joins TRBV19 and TRBJ2-7, with 11 bases lining up with TRBD2. With V trimmed by 6 bases and J by 2 bases, 6 bases remained unmatched. CDR1 LNHDA and CDR2 SQIVND come from the germline V gene (reference sequence). The CDR3 is 15 residues long. The CDR3 reads CASRWGTSGPYEQYF. In nucleotides, the CDR3 is TGTGCCAGTAGATGGGGGACTAGCGGACCCTACGAGCAGTACTTC.

The rearrangement links TRBV18 to TRBJ1-3; no definite D call. V was shortened by 2 bases and J by 0 bases, with 5 bases between the two germline ends. Germline-derived CDR1 and CDR2 are KGHSH and LQKENI. This CDR3 contains 14 residues. Written as DNA, the CDR3 is TGTGCCAGCTCACCAGAGTTCTCTGGAAACACCATATATTTT. Its protein is CASSPEFSGNTIYF.